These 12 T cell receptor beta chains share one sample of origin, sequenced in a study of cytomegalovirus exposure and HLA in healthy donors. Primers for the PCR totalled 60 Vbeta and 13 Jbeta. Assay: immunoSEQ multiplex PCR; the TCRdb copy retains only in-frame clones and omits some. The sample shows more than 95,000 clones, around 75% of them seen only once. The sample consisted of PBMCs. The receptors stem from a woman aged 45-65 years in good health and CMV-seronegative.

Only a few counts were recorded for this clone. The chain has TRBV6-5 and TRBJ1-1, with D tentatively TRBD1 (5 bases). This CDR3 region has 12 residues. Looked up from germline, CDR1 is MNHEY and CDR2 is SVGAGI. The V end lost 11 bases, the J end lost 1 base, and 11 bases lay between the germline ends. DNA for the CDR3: TGTGCCGGACGACAGCCGAACACTGAAGCTTTCTTT. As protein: CAGRQPNTEAFF.

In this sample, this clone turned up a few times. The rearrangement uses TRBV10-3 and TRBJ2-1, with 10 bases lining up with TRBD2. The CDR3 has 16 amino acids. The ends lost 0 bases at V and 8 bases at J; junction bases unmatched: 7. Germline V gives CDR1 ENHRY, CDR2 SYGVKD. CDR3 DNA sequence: TGTGCCATCAGTGAGTCCTTGGCTAGCGGGAGCTATGAGCAGTTCTTC. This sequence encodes CAISESLASGSYEQFF.

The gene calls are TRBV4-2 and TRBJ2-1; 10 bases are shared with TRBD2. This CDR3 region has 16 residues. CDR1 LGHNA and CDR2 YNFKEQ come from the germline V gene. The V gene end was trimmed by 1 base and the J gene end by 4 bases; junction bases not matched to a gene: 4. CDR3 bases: TGTGCCAGCAGCCAAGTAGTACTAGCGGGATACAATGAGCAGTTCTTC. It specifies CASSQVVLAGYNEQFF.

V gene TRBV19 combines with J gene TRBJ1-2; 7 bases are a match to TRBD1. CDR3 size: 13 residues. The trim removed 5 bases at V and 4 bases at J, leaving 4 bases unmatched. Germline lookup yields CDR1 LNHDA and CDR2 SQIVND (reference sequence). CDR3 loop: CASSFDRAYGYTF. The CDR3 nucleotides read TGTGCCAGTAGTTTCGACAGGGCCTATGGCTACACCTTC.

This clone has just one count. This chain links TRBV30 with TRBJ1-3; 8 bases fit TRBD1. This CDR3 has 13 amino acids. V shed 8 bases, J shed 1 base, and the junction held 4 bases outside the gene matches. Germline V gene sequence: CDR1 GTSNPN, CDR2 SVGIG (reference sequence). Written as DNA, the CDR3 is TGTGCCGGACAGGGAAATTCTGGAAACACCATATATTTT. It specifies CAGQGNSGNTIYF.

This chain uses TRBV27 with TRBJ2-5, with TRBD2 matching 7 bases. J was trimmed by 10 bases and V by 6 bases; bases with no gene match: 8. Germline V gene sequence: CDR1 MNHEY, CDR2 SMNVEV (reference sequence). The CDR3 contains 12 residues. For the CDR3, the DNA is TGTGCCAGCAGGGGGCGGGAGAGGTACCAGTACTTC. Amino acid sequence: CASRGRERYQYF.

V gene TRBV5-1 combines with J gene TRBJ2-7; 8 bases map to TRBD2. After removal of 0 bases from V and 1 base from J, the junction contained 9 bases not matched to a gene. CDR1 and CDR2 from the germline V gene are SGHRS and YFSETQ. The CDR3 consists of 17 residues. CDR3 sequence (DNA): TGCGCCAGCAGCTTGGCAGCGGGAGCAGGAGTGTCCTACGAGCAGTACTTC. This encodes CASSLAAGAGVSYEQYF.

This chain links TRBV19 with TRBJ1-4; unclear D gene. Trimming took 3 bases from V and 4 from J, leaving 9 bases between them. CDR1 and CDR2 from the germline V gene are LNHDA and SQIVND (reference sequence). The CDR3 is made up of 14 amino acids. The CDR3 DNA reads TGTGCCAGTAGTATCCGGGGATATAATGAAAAACTGTTTTTT. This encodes CASSIRGYNEKLFF.

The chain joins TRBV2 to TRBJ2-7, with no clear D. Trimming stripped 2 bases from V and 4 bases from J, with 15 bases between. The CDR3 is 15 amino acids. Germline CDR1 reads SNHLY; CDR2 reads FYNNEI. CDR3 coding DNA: TGTGCCAGCAGTGAAAGCGCGGCACGAGGATACGAGCAGTACTTC. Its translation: CASSESAARGYEQYF. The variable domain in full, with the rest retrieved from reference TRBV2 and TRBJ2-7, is EPEVTQTPSHQVTQMGQEVILRCVPISNHLYFYWYRQILGQKVEFLVSFYNNEISEKSEIFDDQFSVERPDGSNFTLKIRSTKLEDSAMYFCASSESAARGYEQYFGPGTRLTVT.

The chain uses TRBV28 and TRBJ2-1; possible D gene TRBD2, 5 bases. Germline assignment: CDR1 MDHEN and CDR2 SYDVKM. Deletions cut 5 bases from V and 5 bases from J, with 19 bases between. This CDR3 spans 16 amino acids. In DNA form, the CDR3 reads TGTGCCAGCAGTACCCCGGGGAGCCCGAAGCACAATGAGCAGTTCTTC. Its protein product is CASSTPGSPKHNEQFF.

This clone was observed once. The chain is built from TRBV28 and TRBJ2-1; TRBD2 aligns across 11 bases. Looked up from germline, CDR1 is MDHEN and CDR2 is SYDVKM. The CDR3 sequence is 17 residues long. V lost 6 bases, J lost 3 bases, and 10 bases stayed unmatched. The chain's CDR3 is CASSRSGTSGFYNEQFF. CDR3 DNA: TGTGCCAGCAGCAGATCCGGGACTAGCGGTTTCTACAATGAGCAGTTCTTC.

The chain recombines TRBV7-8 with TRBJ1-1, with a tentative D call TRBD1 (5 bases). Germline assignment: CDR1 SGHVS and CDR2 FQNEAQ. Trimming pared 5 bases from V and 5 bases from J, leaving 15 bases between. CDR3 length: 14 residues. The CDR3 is CASSEAGGVTEAFF. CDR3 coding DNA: TGTGCCAGCAGCGAGGCGGGGGGGGTGACTGAAGCTTTCTTT.